These T cell receptor beta chains were read from a single sample in a study of OX40 agonist ivuxolimab in advanced cancers. TCRdb's copy holds only in-frame clones and misses some; the assay was immunoSEQ multiplex PCR. The sample holds about 22,000 clones, almost 85% seen once. The starting material was CD4+ or CD8+ T cells sorted from blood, obtained in a trial of the OX40 agonist ivuxolimab. The receptors were gathered from an adult with an advanced solid tumor such as melanoma, head and neck, liver or kidney cancer. Both conserved end residues are part of each CDR3. Fields, in order: clone size, V gene, J gene, D gene, CDR3 DNA, CDR3 protein. D genes are given only for firm matches. Clone sizes are given selectively: once, few, many, or a class where the clone is expanded.

.	TRBV6-6	TRBJ2-7	TRBD1	TGTGCCAGCAGTTACACCCGGACAGGGAGGGAGCAGTACTTC	CASSYTRTGREQYF
.	TRBV19	TRBJ2-2	.	TGTGCCAGTAGTATCGGGCTGGCCGGGGAGCTGTTTTTT	CASSIGLAGELFF
.	TRBV29-1	TRBJ2-1	TRBD1	TGCAGCGTTGAAGATGCGGGACAGGGCCCTTACAATGAGCAGTTCTTC	CSVEDAGQGPYNEQFF
.	TRBV7-9	TRBJ2-1	.	TGTGCCAGCAGCCCGGGAAACAATGAGCAGTTCTTC	CASSPGNNEQFF
.	TRBV28	TRBJ2-1	.	TGTGCCAGCAGTCCACTATCAAGAGAAGGTGAGCAGTTCTTC	CASSPLSREGEQFF
.	TRBV4-1	TRBJ2-3	.	TGCGCCAGCAGCCAAGATATTAGGGGGAGCACAGATACGCAGTATTTT	CASSQDIRGSTDTQYF
.	TRBV27	TRBJ2-7	TRBD1	TGTGCCAGCAGTCTAATGACAGGGCCCCACGAGCAGTACTTC	CASSLMTGPHEQYF
.	TRBV11-3	TRBJ2-4	.	TGTGCCAGCAGCGCCCAGGACAGAAGCTTAGCCAAAAACATTCAGTACTTC	CASSAQDRSLAKNIQYF
.	TRBV30	TRBJ1-1	.	TGTGCCTGGGTGTACCTGGGTCCGGCTGAAGCTTTCTTT	CAWVYLGPAEAFF
.	TRBV28	TRBJ2-1	TRBD2	TGTGCCAGCAGCCTACTGCTGGCGGGGGGGCCGGACAATGAGCAGTTCTTC	CASSLLLAGGPDNEQFF
.	TRBV6-1	TRBJ2-5	.	TGTGCCAGCAGTTTTGGACAGACGGAGGGGGAGCAGTACTTC	CASSFGQTEGEQYF
many	TRBV9	TRBJ2-6	.	TGTGCCAGCAGCGCGGGGTCTGGGGCCAACGTCCTGACTTTC	CASSAGSGANVLTF
.	TRBV9	TRBJ2-7	.	TGTGCCAGCAGCGTAGCTTTGGGGGGCGCCGAGCAGTACTTC	CASSVALGGAEQYF
.	TRBV7-9	TRBJ1-2	.	TGTGCCAGCAGCTGGCAGCCTGACTATGGCTACACCTTC	CASSWQPDYGYTF
few	TRBV14	TRBJ2-1	.	TGTGCCAGCAGCCATTTACCGGTGGAGGGCAATGAGCAGTTCTTC	CASSHLPVEGNEQFF
.	TRBV10-3	TRBJ1-1	.	TGTGCCATCAGTGAGGGCCGGGGGGCCGGCTCTGAAGCTTTCTTT	CAISEGRGAGSEAFF
.	TRBV2	TRBJ1-5	TRBD1	TGTGCCAGCAGTGAGGGACAGTTTAGCAATCAGCCCCAGCATTTT	CASSEGQFSNQPQHF
.	TRBV27	TRBJ2-5	TRBD1	TGTGCCAGCAGTCCTTGGACAGGGGGGTCCCAAGAGACCCAGTACTTC	CASSPWTGGSQETQYF
.	TRBV30	TRBJ1-3	TRBD1	TGTGCCTGGAGTGTACATCCCCTTCAACGGACAGGGGGCATTGGAAACACCATATATTTT	CAWSVHPLQRTGGIGNTIYF
once	TRBV10-3	TRBJ2-1	.	TGTGCCATCAGGGGTGAGGGGGATGAGCAGTTCTTC	CAIRGEGDEQFF
.	TRBV19	TRBJ2-2	.	TGTGCCAGTACCGAGGGGGCAGTAGCGGCATTGAACACCGGGGAGCTGTTTTTT	CASTEGAVAALNTGELFF
.	TRBV2	TRBJ2-5	.	TGTGCCAGCAGTGAGCCCACGAGTGTCGAGACCCAGTACTTC	CASSEPTSVETQYF
.	TRBV28	TRBJ1-5	.	TGTGCCAGCAGTTTAACAGGTAGCAATCAGCCCCAGCATTTT	CASSLTGSNQPQHF
.	TRBV7-6	TRBJ2-7	.	TGTGCCAGCAGCTTAGGGTTGGGGGAAGGGATTATGCGCGAGCAGTACTTC	CASSLGLGEGIMREQYF
.	TRBV19	TRBJ2-7	.	TGTGCCAGTAGTATCCCCCCCGGTTGGGGATACTACGAGCAGTACTTC	CASSIPPGWGYYEQYF
.	TRBV5-1	TRBJ2-3	TRBD2	TGCGCCAGCAGCCCAAGGACTAGCGGGGGGGCGATAGATACGCAGTATTTT	CASSPRTSGGAIDTQYF
.	TRBV7-9	TRBJ2-7	.	TGTGCCAGCAGGTCCGACTACGAGCAGTACTTC	CASRSDYEQYF
.	TRBV10-2	TRBJ2-7	TRBD2	TGCGCCAGCAGTGAAAGTAGGGAGGGCGTAAACGAGCAGTACTTC	CASSESREGVNEQYF
.	TRBV11-2	TRBJ2-5	TRBD1	TGTGCCAGCAGCCCTCGGACAGGGACGGGGGAGACCCAGTACTTC	CASSPRTGTGETQYF
medium-sized	TRBV9	TRBJ1-2	.	TGTGCCAGCAGCGTAGGAAGCGCTAACTATGGCTACACCTTC	CASSVGSANYGYTF
medium-sized	TRBV5-4	TRBJ2-7	.	TGTGCCAGCAGCGATTGGACAGACTCCTACGAGCAGTACTTC	CASSDWTDSYEQYF
.	TRBV7-8	TRBJ2-2	.	TGTGCCAGCAGGTTTTATTCCACATGGGGGGACACAGCGACCGGGGAGCTGTTTTTT	CASRFYSTWGDTATGELFF
.	TRBV27	TRBJ1-3	.	TGTGCCAGCAGTTCTGGCCCCGATCGGGCTCATGGAAACACCATATATTTT	CASSSGPDRAHGNTIYF
.	TRBV9	TRBJ2-2	.	TGTGCCAGCAGCGGACCGGGACGCGACACCGGGGAGCTGTTTTTT	CASSGPGRDTGELFF
once	TRBV19	TRBJ2-1	TRBD1	TGTGCCAGTAGTATAGATCTGGGGCAGGGGGTGAATGAGCAGTTCTTC	CASSIDLGQGVNEQFF
.	TRBV6-5	TRBJ2-5	TRBD2	TGTGCCAGCACCCCCGGCGGGGGGGCCGGGGAGACCCAGTACTTC	CASTPGGGAGETQYF
once	TRBV4-2	TRBJ1-2	.	TGTGCCAGCAGCCAAGATGGAGGGGACCTAAGCTATGGCTACACCTTC	CASSQDGGDLSYGYTF
.	TRBV27	TRBJ2-3	.	TGTGCCAGCAGCCTAGGGAGGACAGATACGCAGTATTTT	CASSLGRTDTQYF
.	TRBV15	TRBJ1-6	TRBD1	TGTGCCACCAGCAGAGATCTGATCACAGGGGGTCTGTATTCACCCCTCCACTTT	CATSRDLITGGLYSPLHF
.	TRBV5-6	TRBJ2-7	.	TGTGCCAGCAGCTTGGCATCTGGCTACGAGCAGTACTTC	CASSLASGYEQYF
.	TRBV7-9	TRBJ2-1	.	TGTGCCAGCAGCTTAGCCTCCAATGAGCAGTTCTTC	CASSLASNEQFF
.	TRBV6-6	TRBJ1-4	.	TGTGCCACCCGTAATGAAAAACTGTTTTTT	CATRNEKLFF
.	TRBV2	TRBJ1-5	TRBD1	TGTGCCAGCAGTGACGGGACAGAATTTAATCAGCCCCAGCATTTT	CASSDGTEFNQPQHF
.	TRBV10-1	TRBJ2-5	TRBD1	TGCGCCAGCAGTGAGACAGGGGGACAAGTGGAGACCCAGTACTTC	CASSETGGQVETQYF
.	TRBV5-5	TRBJ1-1	.	TGTGCCAGCAGCTTGAGGGACGGTATCATGAACACTGAAGCTTTCTTT	CASSLRDGIMNTEAFF
.	TRBV7-8	TRBJ1-6	.	TGTGCCAGCAGCTTAGGGGCCAGAGCGTCCTATAATTCACCCCTCCACTTT	CASSLGARASYNSPLHF
.	TRBV5-1	TRBJ1-1	.	TGCGCCAGCAGCTTATACCAGGGGAACACTGAAGCTTTCTTT	CASSLYQGNTEAFF